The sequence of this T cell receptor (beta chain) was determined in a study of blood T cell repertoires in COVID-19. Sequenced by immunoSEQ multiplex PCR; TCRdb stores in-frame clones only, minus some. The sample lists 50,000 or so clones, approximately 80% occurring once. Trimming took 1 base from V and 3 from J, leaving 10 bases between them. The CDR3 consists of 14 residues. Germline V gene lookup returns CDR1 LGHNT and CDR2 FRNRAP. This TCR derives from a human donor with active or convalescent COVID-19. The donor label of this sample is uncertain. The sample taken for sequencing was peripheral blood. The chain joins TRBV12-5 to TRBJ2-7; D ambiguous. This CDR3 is CASGLDYQIYEQYF. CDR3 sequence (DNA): TGTGCTAGTGGTTTGGACTATCAGATCTACGAGCAGTACTTC. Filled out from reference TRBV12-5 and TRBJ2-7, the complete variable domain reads DARVTQTPRHKVTEMGQEVTMRCQPILGHNTVFWYRQTMMQGLELLAYFRNRAPLDDSGMPKDRFSAEMPDATLATLKIQPSEPRDSAVYFCASGLDYQIYEQYFGPGTRLTVT.